This TCR beta chain was profiled in a study of cytotoxic CD8 clonotypes in ibrutinib-treated CLL. Study-wide results and limits: The study found public clonotypes uncommon, contracting or stable on treatment. Elevated clonality accompanied ibrutinib response, with a return toward baseline values at progression.

A remark on this clone: Its antigen is undetermined.

Here immunoSEQ multiplex PCR was the method, and the copy in TCRdb shows in-frame clones only, minus some. Among around 310,000 clones listed, more than 65% were seen once. V was pared by 3 bases and J by 1 base, with 10 bases between. Germline V gene sequence: CDR1 MNHEY, CDR2 SMNVEV (reference sequence). The CDR3 is 15 residues long. The sample in question was PBMCs, obtained before ibrutinib treatment. The sequence was collected from a human donor with chronic lymphocytic leukemia. V gene TRBV27 combines with J gene TRBJ1-5; D is ambiguous. CDR3 sequence (DNA): TGTGCCAGCAGTTTGGCCACTAGCAGCAATCAGCCCCAGCATTTT. Translation: CASSLATSSNQPQHF.